This entry concerns a single T cell receptor beta chain. No antigen is known for it. One base away there is no much larger clone; base qualities are not given. This entry comes from a study of blood T cell repertoires in COVID-19 (dated by TCRdb to 2018 to 2021). Broadly, across the study: The collaborator samples originated in the United States, Italy and Spain and spanned the acute and convalescent phases of COVID-19. The material from the prospective study consisted of cDNA or gDNA derived from T cells, B-cell-depleted T cells, or PBMCs. The dataset comprised deeply sampled blood TCRbeta repertoires from subjects exposed to, actively infected with, or recovered from COVID-19. A freely available public database, intended as a resource for researchers studying the immune response to SARS-CoV-2, is where the repertoires were released. Samples came from the ongoing ImmuneRACE study (first 160 participants) plus 1,254 subjects from 6 global collaborators. Sample metadata almost always included a de-identified subject ID, COVID-19 status, age in years and sex. HLA class I and class II types, where available, came from metadata supplied by the sample provider rather than from assay-based typing.

The paper's findings and limits, for the study overall: The quantity of clinical and demographic metadata differed by source and by participant and was supplied without curation.

Whole blood was collected in K2EDTA tubes by collaborating institutions according to the institutions' own protocols. For TCRbeta analysis, collaborators shipped samples as frozen whole blood, isolated PBMCs, or DNA extracted from either of those sample types. TCRbeta CDR3 regions were amplified from genomic DNA using the immunoSEQ Assay, a bias-controlled multiplex PCR. As for the original processing: Nucleated cell counts per sample were estimated from amplification of reference gene primers within the assay. Sequence reads were collapsed and filtered to measure the absolute abundance of every unique TCRbeta CDR3 rearrangement. For each sample, productive Simpson clonality was calculated as the square root of Simpson's diversity index across productive rearrangements. TCRdb took over this immuneACCESS table, retaining in-frame rearrangements with V and J assigned. Such tables are incomplete; in checked studies, under half of the missing clones stem from an unresolved V gene, and the remainder is unexplained. That table supplies the V and J calls and clone size; D and trimming were determined from the DNA. This sample holds 290,000 or so clones; approximately 86% were observed only once. Clones ranked in the top ten supply about 2.3% of the sample.

The sequence was collected from a man younger than 35 with active or convalescent COVID-19. Sequenced input: peripheral blood.

The CDR3 in this case is CASRDEGTVNSPLHF. DNA sequence: TGTGCCAGCAGGGACGAGGGGACAGTGAATTCACCCCTCCACTTT. The chain employs TRBV9 and TRBJ1-6, with 7 bases in between that match TRBD1. There are 15 amino acids in the CDR3, from cysteine to phenylalanine inclusive. Only the CDR3 DNA is retained, 45 bases long and in frame from the first base. Trimming takes 5 bases off V and 7 bases off J; junction bases not matched to a gene: 9. Based on the germline V gene, the CDR1 and CDR2 sequences are SGDLS and YYNGEE.